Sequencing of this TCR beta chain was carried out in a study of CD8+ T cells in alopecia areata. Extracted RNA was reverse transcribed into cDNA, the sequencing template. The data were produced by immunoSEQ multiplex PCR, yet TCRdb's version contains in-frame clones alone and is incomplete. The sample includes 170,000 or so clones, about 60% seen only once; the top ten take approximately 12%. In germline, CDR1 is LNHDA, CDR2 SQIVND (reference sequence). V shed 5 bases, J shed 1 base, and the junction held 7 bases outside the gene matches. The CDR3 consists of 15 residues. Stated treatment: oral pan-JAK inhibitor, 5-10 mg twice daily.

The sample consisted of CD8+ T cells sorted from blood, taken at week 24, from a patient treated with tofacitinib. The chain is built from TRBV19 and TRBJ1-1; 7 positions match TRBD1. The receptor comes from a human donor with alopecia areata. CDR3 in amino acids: CASSLDRRANTEAFF. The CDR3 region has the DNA TGTGCCAGTAGTTTGGACAGGAGGGCGAACACTGAAGCTTTCTTT.